The 10 T cell receptor beta chains given below trace back to one sample, sequenced in a study of spatial heterogeneity in lung cancer. Study findings and constraints: Tumor mutation counts were tracked by expanded intratumoral alpha and beta TCR counts.

MiXCR was run by TCRdb on the 5' RACE reads, yielding one entry per CDR3 protein. The sample lists around 9,900 distinct CDR3 sequences, around 5.5% occurring once. For these receptors, no antigen is known. Specified time point: sample taken at primary tumor resection. The material was lung tumor tissue, obtained at surgery. These TCRs come from a female donor with early-stage non-small cell lung cancer.

This clonotype was found a few times. V and J are TRBV20-1 and TRBJ2-5; D gene uncertain. Trimming took 3 bases from V and 5 from J, leaving 10 bases between them. Looked up from germline, CDR1 is DFQATT and CDR2 is SNEGSKA (reference sequence). The CDR3 loop spans 12 amino acids. In DNA form, the CDR3 reads TGCAGTGCTAGCCAAGCAACGGAGACCCAGTACTTC. Its protein product is CSASQATETQYF.

This clonotype was picked up a small number of times. The gene calls are TRBV4-3 and TRBJ2-1; perhaps TRBD2 as D (6 bases). The germline V gene has CDR1 LGHNA and CDR2 YSLEER. This CDR3 region has 15 residues. V was pared by 4 bases and J by 2 bases, with 12 bases between. The CDR3: CASSLQRAPYNEQFF. As DNA, the CDR3 is TGCGCCAGCAGCCTCCAGCGGGCTCCCTACAATGAGCAGTTCTTC.

By share, this clonotype ranks as medium-sized. The chain is built from TRBV10-1 and TRBJ2-3; 7 positions agree with TRBD2. CDR1 is WNHNN, CDR2 SYGVQD, per germline (reference sequence). V lost 3 bases and J lost 2; bases outside the gene matches: 11. CDR3 length: 17 residues. CDR3 bases: TGCGCCAGCAGTGATACGGGAGGTTTTTTGAACACAGATACGCAGTATTTT. Amino acid sequence: CASSDTGGFLNTDTQYF.

This clonotype came up many times. The rearrangement links TRBV5-1 to TRBJ2-2; D remains unclear. The CDR3 has 15 amino acids. From germline, CDR1 is SGHRS and CDR2 YFSETQ. Trimming pared 0 bases from V and 0 bases from J, leaving 6 bases between. Here the CDR3 reads CASSLANPNTGELFF. The CDR3, as DNA: TGCGCCAGCAGCTTGGCCAACCCGAACACCGGGGAGCTGTTTTTT.

In its sample, this clonotype was seen many times. This CDR3 is CASSPLVGALNTIYF. The CDR3 DNA is TGTGCCAGCAGCCCCCTCGTGGGCGCGCTAAACACCATATATTTT. This rearrangement joins TRBV4-2 to TRBJ1-3; D unresolved. The CDR3 consists of 15 residues. Per the germline V gene, CDR1 is LGHNA and CDR2 is YNFKEQ. The ends were cut back, 4 bases at V and 6 bases at J, with 16 bases in the middle.

As DNA, the CDR3 is TGTGCCAGCAGCTTAGGGGAGGGTCCACAAGAGACCCAGTACTTC. It encodes CASSLGEGPQETQYF. This chain uses TRBV7-6 with TRBJ2-5, with 7 bases identical to TRBD2. Germline CDR1 SGHVS, CDR2 FNYEAQ. Trimming removed 1 base from V and 2 bases from J; junction bases left unmatched: 4. The CDR3 has 15 residues.

This clonotype was recorded at least ten times. This rearrangement joins TRBV27 to TRBJ2-3; D not certain. This CDR3 spans 13 amino acids. The germline gives CDR1 MNHEY, CDR2 SMNVEV (reference sequence). Trimming took 6 bases from V and 2 from J, leaving 9 bases between them. CDR3 nucleotide sequence: TGTGCCAGCAGGCCTACATTCACAGATACGCAGTATTTT. It yields the protein CASRPTFTDTQYF.

This clonotype was picked up one time. This chain joins TRBV9 and TRBJ2-3, with D perhaps TRBD1 (5 bases). Trimming took off 4 bases at V and 4 bases at J, with 13 bases between the two ends. The germline CDR1 and CDR2 sequences are SGDLS and YYNGEE. CDR3 length equals 14 residues. The CDR3 DNA sequence: TGTGCCAGCAGCCCCATTGACAGAGCAGATACGCAGTATTTT. Protein sequence: CASSPIDRADTQYF.

This clonotype was counted many times. V is TRBV6-1 and J is TRBJ1-2; D is unclear. CDR1 is MNHNS and CDR2 is SASEGT in the germline V gene. CDR3 size: 13 residues. The ends were cut back, 6 bases at V and 3 bases at J, with 11 bases in the middle. The CDR3 region has the DNA TGTGCCAGCAGCTCGACCGTTCACTATGGCTACACCTTC. It yields the protein CASSSTVHYGYTF.

This clonotype was observed at least ten times. The V gene is TRBV12-3 or TRBV12-4, the J gene TRBJ2-5; tentatively, D is TRBD2 (6 bases). The CDR3 covers 14 residues. V dropped 1 base and J dropped 4 bases, with 10 bases sitting between them. CDR3 sequence (DNA): TGTGCCAGCAGTTTAGGTGTTAGCGGAGAGACCCAGTACTTC. It specifies CASSLGVSGETQYF.